This is a list of T cell receptor beta chains from one sample in a study of cytotoxic CD8 clonotypes in ibrutinib-treated CLL. Profiled with immunoSEQ multiplex PCR; TCRdb holds only in-frame clones, not every one. The data contain some 140,000 clones, approximately 90% of them singletons. The source material was PBMCs, sampled after 12 months of ibrutinib treatment. All receptors derive from a human donor with chronic lymphocytic leukemia. Each CDR3 is given with its conserved first and last residue. The D gene is left open where the match is weak. The size of a clone is reported for some rows only, either as once, few or many, or as a class for expanded clones.

clone size	D gene	V gene	J gene	CDR3 DNA	CDR3 protein
.	.	TRBV6-5	TRBJ1-1	TGTGCCAGCAGGGGAGTCAGGGAAGCTTTCTTT	CASRGVREAFF
.	.	TRBV19	TRBJ2-7	TGTGCCAGTAGTATGAAGGATCCCCAACCCTACGAGCAGTACTTC	CASSMKDPQPYEQYF
.	TRBD2	TRBV7-2	TRBJ2-7	TGTGCCAGCAGCAAGGGACTAGCACGCGAGCAGTACTTC	CASSKGLAREQYF
.	.	TRBV28	TRBJ2-7	TGTGCCAGCAAAGGGTTTAACTACGAGCAGTACTTC	CASKGFNYEQYF
few	.	TRBV29-1	TRBJ2-7	TGCAGCGTTGTGGAGACAGGGAGGTACGAGCAGTACTTC	CSVVETGRYEQYF
.	.	TRBV11-3	TRBJ2-5	TGTGCCAGCAGCTTAGTATCCAACGGACAAGAGACCCAGTACTTC	CASSLVSNGQETQYF
.	.	TRBV7-3	TRBJ2-5	TGTGCCAGCAGCTTATCTGACAGACAAGAGACCCAGTACTTC	CASSLSDRQETQYF
.	.	TRBV30	TRBJ2-5	TGTGCCTGGAGTGTACCACCCTTGACGCGGGAGACCCAGTACTTC	CAWSVPPLTRETQYF
.	.	TRBV28	TRBJ2-7	TGTGCCAGCAGTTTGCAATCCGGGACTTCGGCCTACGAGCAGTACTTC	CASSLQSGTSAYEQYF
.	TRBD1	TRBV10-3	TRBJ1-2	TGTGCCATCAGTGGGGACAGGGGTGTGTCATATGGCTACACCTTC	CAISGDRGVSYGYTF
.	TRBD2	TRBV11-3	TRBJ2-1	TGTGCCAGCAGCTTAGCCCTAGCGGGAGGGCCGGGTGAGCAGTTCTTC	CASSLALAGGPGEQFF
.	.	TRBV7-2	TRBJ1-5	TGTGCCAGCAGCCAAGACAGTGCCAATCAGCCCCAGCATTTT	CASSQDSANQPQHF
.	TRBD2	TRBV11-3	TRBJ2-1	TGTGCCAGCAGCGCTAGCGGGAGTGGGGCCGCAGAGCAGTTCTTC	CASSASGSGAAEQFF
.	TRBD1	TRBV9	TRBJ2-7	TGTGCCAGCAGCGTAGGGGTGACAGGGGGATCCTACGAGCAGTACTTC	CASSVGVTGGSYEQYF
.	.	TRBV11-2	TRBJ1-2	TGTGCCAGCAGCTTGTACCGGCGGGGTGGCTACACCTTC	CASSLYRRGGYTF
.	.	TRBV7-3	TRBJ2-1	TGTGCCAGCAGCCAGGGTCGAGACAATGAGCAGTTCTTC	CASSQGRDNEQFF
.	.	TRBV7-9	TRBJ2-3	TGTGCCAGCAGCTTCGGGACTAGCACAGATACGCAGTATTTT	CASSFGTSTDTQYF
.	.	TRBV2	TRBJ2-5	TGTGCCAGCAGTGAAGCGCTAACGGCGGCCCAAGAGACCCAGTACTTC	CASSEALTAAQETQYF
.	TRBD1	TRBV10-3	TRBJ2-7	TGTGCCATCAGGACAGGGGCCTACGAGCAGTACTTC	CAIRTGAYEQYF
.	.	TRBV19	TRBJ1-2	TGTGCCAGTAGTCCCCTGGGAGAGTTTTATGGCTACACCTTC	CASSPLGEFYGYTF
.	TRBD1	TRBV29-1	TRBJ2-5	TGCAGCGTTGCCGGGACAGGGCAAGAGACCCAGTACTTC	CSVAGTGQETQYF
once	.	TRBV27	TRBJ2-7	TGTGCCAGCAGTTTGCGTCGGGATAGCTCCTACGAGCAGTACTTC	CASSLRRDSSYEQYF
.	.	TRBV28	TRBJ1-2	TGTGCCAGCAGTCCCCCCGGGGGGGCCTATGGCTACACCTTC	CASSPPGGAYGYTF
.	TRBD1	TRBV28	TRBJ1-2	TGTGCCAGCAGTTTCGAGGGGGCGCTCTATGGCTACACCTTC	CASSFEGALYGYTF
.	.	TRBV14	TRBJ2-1	TGTGCCAGCAGCCCCTGGGACTCGCCTCGGAATGAGCAGTTCTTC	CASSPWDSPRNEQFF
.	.	TRBV14	TRBJ2-1	TGTGCCAGCAGCCCTGGGACGCTTTCCTACAATGAGCAGTTCTTC	CASSPGTLSYNEQFF
.	.	TRBV7-2	TRBJ2-1	TGTGCCAGCAGCTTACAAGCCAACCGGGGACAAGAGCAGTTCTTC	CASSLQANRGQEQFF
.	.	TRBV18	TRBJ2-1	TGTGCCAGCTCACCACGGCGGGACTCTGTTTATGAGCAGTTCTTC	CASSPRRDSVYEQFF
.	.	TRBV19	TRBJ2-2	TGTGCCAGTAGTATCCGAGGACAGAGACCACCGAAGGAGCTGTTTTTT	CASSIRGQRPPKELFF
once	.	TRBV7-4	TRBJ2-7	TGTGCCAGCAGCCGGCGGTGGCAGAGCTACTACGAGCAGTACTTC	CASSRRWQSYYEQYF
.	.	TRBV27	TRBJ1-5	TGTGCCAGCAGTTGGGGGGGAAGCAATCAGCCCCAGCATTTT	CASSWGGSNQPQHF
.	.	TRBV5-1	TRBJ2-7	TGCGCCAGCAGCTTGGCTGCGGCCACGGGGTACGAGCAGTACTTC	CASSLAAATGYEQYF
.	.	TRBV5-1	TRBJ2-5	TGCGCCAGCAGCACACACACGGTACAAGAGACCCAGTACTTC	CASSTHTVQETQYF
.	.	TRBV28	TRBJ2-7	TGTGCCAGCAGCGTCCGTTACGAGCAGTACTTC	CASSVRYEQYF
.	.	TRBV1	TRBJ1-2	TGCACCAGCAGCCTGGGACAGGGGATTGGCTACACCTTC	CTSSLGQGIGYTF
once	.	TRBV30	TRBJ2-2	TGTGCCTGGGTCCCCCTGGTCGGGGAGCTGTTTTTT	CAWVPLVGELFF
.	.	TRBV7-2	TRBJ1-2	TGTGCCAGCAGCCCCCGAACCGCCATTGTAGGCTACACCTTC	CASSPRTAIVGYTF
once	.	TRBV5-1	TRBJ1-1	TGCGCCAGCAGCTTGGGTATGGACACTGAAGCTTTCTTT	CASSLGMDTEAFF
.	.	TRBV6-5	TRBJ2-2	TGTGCCAGCAGTTACCACCCGGCCGGGGAGCTGTTTTTT	CASSYHPAGELFF
.	TRBD2	TRBV25-1	TRBJ2-1	TGTGCCACAGGACTAGCGGGAAGGGATGAGCAGTTCTTC	CATGLAGRDEQFF
.	.	TRBV4-2	TRBJ1-5	TGTGCCAGCAGCCCTAGCGTCCGGGACCCTTTCTATAGCAATCAGCCCCAGCATTTT	CASSPSVRDPFYSNQPQHF
.	.	TRBV28	TRBJ2-7	TGTGCCAGCATCCCACCGGGCCCCCCCTACGAGCAGTACTTC	CASIPPGPPYEQYF
.	TRBD2	TRBV6-5	TRBJ2-1	TGTGCCAGCAGTTACGGACTAGCGGGAGAGGGCGTGGAGCAGTTCTTC	CASSYGLAGEGVEQFF
.	.	TRBV14	TRBJ2-1	TGTGCCAGCAGCCGAAAGCCCGCCGTACAGTTCTTC	CASSRKPAVQFF
.	.	TRBV7-3	TRBJ2-3	TGTGCCAGCAGCTTAGCGGGATATGATACGCAGTATTTT	CASSLAGYDTQYF
.	TRBD2	TRBV28	TRBJ2-7	TGTGCCAGCAGTCTTAGCGGGAGAGGGCAGTACTTC	CASSLSGRGQYF
.	TRBD1	TRBV28	TRBJ1-2	TGTGCCAGCAGAGCAGGGGGCATCTTCTATGGCTACACCTTC	CASRAGGIFYGYTF
.	.	TRBV27	TRBJ2-1	TGTGCCAGCAGTCCCACCGTCGTTGAGCAGTTCTTC	CASSPTVVEQFF
.	TRBD2	TRBV2	TRBJ2-5	TGTGCCAGACTACTAGCGGGAGGCGAGACCCAGTACTTC	CARLLAGGETQYF
once	.	TRBV27	TRBJ2-3	TGTGCCAGCAGTTTGGGGACAGATACGCAGTATTTT	CASSLGTDTQYF
.	.	TRBV30	TRBJ2-7	TGTACGGCGGACGAGCAGTACTTC	CTADEQYF
few	.	TRBV4-1	TRBJ1-4	TGCGCCAGCAGCCTAAAGACAGACACTGCAACTAATGAAAAACTGTTTTTT	CASSLKTDTATNEKLFF
once	TRBD2	TRBV6-5	TRBJ2-1	TGTGCCAGCAGTCGACTAGCGGTTGTTGAGCAGTTCTTC	CASSRLAVVEQFF
.	.	TRBV27	TRBJ2-5	TGTGCCAGCAGTTTATACACCCAAGAGACCCAGTACTTC	CASSLYTQETQYF
.	.	TRBV9	TRBJ2-7	TGTGCCAGCAGCGTAGATGACAGGATCCGTACGAAGCAGTACTTC	CASSVDDRIRTKQYF
.	.	TRBV15	TRBJ2-6	TGTGCCACCAGCAGAGATCTAGCTGGGGCCAACGTCCTGACTTTC	CATSRDLAGANVLTF
once	.	TRBV7-6	TRBJ2-1	TGTGCCAGCAGCTTAGAGGGAGCCGGGACCGGCAATGAGCAGTTCTTC	CASSLEGAGTGNEQFF
once	TRBD2	TRBV19	TRBJ2-1	TGTGCCACCGAGACTAGCGTCAACAATGAGCAGTTCTTC	CATETSVNNEQFF
.	.	TRBV6-5	TRBJ2-7	TGTGCCAGCAGCCAATTTAGCTCCTACGAGCAGTACTTC	CASSQFSSYEQYF
.	.	TRBV4-1	TRBJ2-7	TGCGCCAGCAGCCCGGGTAGGACACAAGTCTACGAGCAGTACTTC	CASSPGRTQVYEQYF